Listed below are T cell receptor beta chains from one sample, sequenced in a study of tumor-infiltrating lymphocytes in primary liver carcinoma. TCRdb fed the multiplex PCR reads into MiXCR, producing one record per CDR3 protein. The sample has more than 45,000 distinct CDR3 sequences, around 77% seen once. Material: liver tumor tissue from sampling region 5. The receptors were gathered from a man aged 40-49 years with primary liver carcinoma and hepatitis B virus infection. CDR3s include the opening cysteine and the closing phenylalanine or tryptophan. Each record gives: clone size, J gene, V gene, D gene, CDR3 DNA, CDR3 protein. A D gene is named only where the DNA matches it firmly. The listing skips clone size in some rows; elsewhere it reads once, few, many or a size class.

clone size: few
J gene: TRBJ1-1
V gene: TRBV5-1
D gene: TRBD1
CDR3 DNA: TGTGCCAGCAGTTTGCAGACAGGGGTGAACACTGAAGCTTTCTTT
CDR3 protein: CASSLQTGVNTEAFF

clone size: NA
J gene: TRBJ1-1
V gene: TRBV10-2
D gene: TRBD1
CDR3 DNA: TGCGCCAGCGGACAGGGGGCAGCGAACACTGAGGCATACTTT
CDR3 protein: CASGQGAANTEAYF

clone size: NA
J gene: TRBJ2-5
V gene: TRBV7-9
D gene: TRBD2
CDR3 DNA: TGTGGCAGCAGCGGACTGGGACTATCGAAAGAGACCCAGTACTTC
CDR3 protein: CGSSGLGLSKETQYF

clone size: NA
J gene: TRBJ1-5
V gene: TRBV6-1
D gene: TRBD1
CDR3 DNA: TGTGCCAGCAGTGTGGACAGGGGCTGGAATCGGCCACAGCATTTT
CDR3 protein: CASSVDRGWNRPQHF

clone size: NA
J gene: TRBJ2-1
V gene: TRBV5-5
D gene: TRBD2
CDR3 DNA: TGTGCCGGCACCTTGGATAGCGGGAGGGATGAGCAGTTCTTC
CDR3 protein: CAGTLDSGRDEQFF

clone size: NA
J gene: TRBJ2-7
V gene: TRBV4-3
D gene: NA
CDR3 DNA: TGCGCCAGCAGCCAAGATCGGGCTAACGGCTACGGGCAGTACTTC
CDR3 protein: CASSQDRANGYGQYF

clone size: NA
J gene: TRBJ2-5
V gene: TRBV5-1
D gene: NA
CDR3 DNA: TGCGCCAGCAGCTCCCACGGAGTAGCGGTAGAGCAAGAGACCCAGTACTTC
CDR3 protein: CASSSHGVAVEQETQYF

clone size: NA
J gene: TRBJ2-5
V gene: TRBV9
D gene: NA
CDR3 DNA: TGTGTCAGCAGCGTAGGAGGTCTAATAGAGACCCAGTACTTC
CDR3 protein: CVSSVGGLIETQYF

clone size: medium-sized
J gene: TRBJ2-5
V gene: TRBV5-6
D gene: NA
CDR3 DNA: TGTGCCAGCAGCTTGGTTGCAGGTAGCCAAGAGACCCAGTACTTC
CDR3 protein: CASSLVAGSQETQYF

clone size: NA
J gene: TRBJ2-1
V gene: TRBV6-1
D gene: TRBD1
CDR3 DNA: TGTGCCAGCAGTAAGACAGGGGGTATGTACAATGAGCTGTTCTTC
CDR3 protein: CASSKTGGMYNELFF

clone size: many
J gene: TRBJ1-1
V gene: TRBV11-2
D gene: TRBD1
CDR3 DNA: TGTGCCAGCAGCCCATCCAGGGGGTTGGTGAACACTGAAGCTTTCTTT
CDR3 protein: CASSPSRGLVNTEAFF

clone size: many
J gene: TRBJ2-7
V gene: TRBV28
D gene: TRBD2
CDR3 DNA: TGTGCCAGCAGTTTTAGCGGGAGCCAAAAGTACGAGCAGTACTTC
CDR3 protein: CASSFSGSQKYEQYF

clone size: few
J gene: TRBJ2-3
V gene: TRBV2
D gene: NA
CDR3 DNA: TGTGCTAGCAGAGCGGACAACACAGATACGCAGTATTTT
CDR3 protein: CASRADNTDTQYF

clone size: NA
J gene: TRBJ2-1
V gene: TRBV24-1
D gene: NA
CDR3 DNA: TGTGCCACCAGGCTAGTGGGAGGCATTGAGCAGTTCTTC
CDR3 protein: CATRLVGGIEQFF

clone size: once
J gene: TRBJ2-1
V gene: TRBV4-1
D gene: NA
CDR3 DNA: TGCGCCAGCAGCCGTCTTAGTGGGATTCACAATGAGCAGTTCTTC
CDR3 protein: CASSRLSGIHNEQFF

clone size: many
J gene: TRBJ2-2
V gene: TRBV2
D gene: NA
CDR3 DNA: TGTGCCAGCAGCATGACAGGTTTTAACACCGGGGAGCTGTTTTTT
CDR3 protein: CASSMTGFNTGELFF

clone size: NA
J gene: TRBJ1-1
V gene: TRBV4-3
D gene: NA
CDR3 DNA: TGCGCCGACATCCAAGGGGGGAACACTGAAGCTTTCTTT
CDR3 protein: CADIQGGNTEAFF

clone size: few
J gene: TRBJ2-2
V gene: TRBV30
D gene: NA
CDR3 DNA: TGTGCCTGGAGTCCCCCGGGGAGCTACCTCGGGGAGCTGTTTTTT
CDR3 protein: CAWSPPGSYLGELFF

clone size: NA
J gene: TRBJ2-3
V gene: TRBV12-3/TRBV12-4
D gene: NA
CDR3 DNA: TGTGCCAGCAGTTTGGAGGGGATCCCAGATACGCAGTATTTT
CDR3 protein: CASSLEGIPDTQYF

clone size: NA
J gene: TRBJ1-2
V gene: TRBV6-5
D gene: NA
CDR3 DNA: TGTGCCAGCAGCCCATATGACCATAGCTATGGCTACACCTTC
CDR3 protein: CASSPYDHSYGYTF

clone size: NA
J gene: TRBJ2-1
V gene: TRBV29-1
D gene: NA
CDR3 DNA: TGTAGCGTTGATGTCGGGGTAACGGTGGATGAGCAGTTCTTC
CDR3 protein: CSVDVGVTVDEQFF

clone size: NA
J gene: TRBJ2-2
V gene: TRBV19
D gene: NA
CDR3 DNA: TGTCCCAGTAGGCCAGTCGGGGGCACCGGGGAGCTGTTTTTT
CDR3 protein: CPSRPVGGTGELFF

clone size: NA
J gene: TRBJ2-7
V gene: TRBV11-3
D gene: TRBD1
CDR3 DNA: TGTGCCAGCATCGTGGGACAGTCCTATGAGCATTACTTC
CDR3 protein: CASIVGQSYEHYF

clone size: NA
J gene: TRBJ1-1
V gene: TRBV29-1
D gene: TRBD1
CDR3 DNA: TGCAGCGTGGGACAGGAAGGGTATCAGAACACTGAAGCTTTCTTT
CDR3 protein: CSVGQEGYQNTEAFF

clone size: NA
J gene: TRBJ2-7
V gene: TRBV4-2
D gene: TRBD1
CDR3 DNA: TGTACCAGCAGCCAAGACCCCGGACAGGGAAAAGGCGAGCAATACTTC
CDR3 protein: CTSSQDPGQGKGEQYF

clone size: many
J gene: TRBJ1-2
V gene: TRBV20-1
D gene: NA
CDR3 DNA: TGCAGTGCTAGACCCTGGGCCGGGGGCTACACCTTC
CDR3 protein: CSARPWAGGYTF

clone size: NA
J gene: TRBJ2-2
V gene: TRBV5-4
D gene: NA
CDR3 DNA: TGTGCCAGCAGTCCGGGACAAGTGAACACCGGGGAGCTGTTTTTT
CDR3 protein: CASSPGQVNTGELFF

clone size: NA
J gene: TRBJ1-1
V gene: TRBV5-1
D gene: NA
CDR3 DNA: TGCGCCAGCAGTAGCGTTGCACTGGTGATGAACACTGAAGCTTTCTTT
CDR3 protein: CASSSVALVMNTEAFF

clone size: once
J gene: TRBJ2-4
V gene: TRBV7-8
D gene: NA
CDR3 DNA: TGTGCCAGCAGCTTAGGGATAGCTGGAGGTACCATTAAGTACTTC
CDR3 protein: CASSLGIAGGTIKYF

clone size: NA
J gene: TRBJ2-7
V gene: TRBV6-5
D gene: TRBD1
CDR3 DNA: TGTGCCAGCAGTCCTGGGACAGCACACTACGAGCAGTACTTC
CDR3 protein: CASSPGTAHYEQYF

clone size: once
J gene: TRBJ2-3
V gene: TRBV28
D gene: TRBD1
CDR3 DNA: TGTGCCGGCAGTTTCGACAGGGTCACAAATACGCAGTATTTT
CDR3 protein: CAGSFDRVTNTQYF

clone size: NA
J gene: TRBJ2-7
V gene: TRBV11-1
D gene: TRBD2
CDR3 DNA: TGTGCCAGCAGCTTTCCCGGGACTAGCGGGATCTACGAGCAGTACTTC
CDR3 protein: CASSFPGTSGIYEQYF

clone size: few
J gene: TRBJ2-1
V gene: TRBV14
D gene: TRBD2
CDR3 DNA: TGTGCCAGCAGTGCTTTAGCGGGATGGGTAAACAATGAACAGTTCTTC
CDR3 protein: CASSALAGWVNNEQFF

clone size: NA
J gene: TRBJ1-2
V gene: TRBV5-4
D gene: NA
CDR3 DNA: TGTGCCAGCAGGCCAGGGACCACTAACTATAGCTACACCTTC
CDR3 protein: CASRPGTTNYSYTF

clone size: NA
J gene: TRBJ2-1
V gene: TRBV14
D gene: TRBD2
CDR3 DNA: TGTGCCAGTAGTACCGTAGCGGGTTGGGTAAACAATGAGCAGTTCTTC
CDR3 protein: CASSTVAGWVNNEQFF

clone size: NA
J gene: TRBJ1-5
V gene: TRBV6-1
D gene: NA
CDR3 DNA: TGTGCCAACAGTGAACGGGCGTATAGCATACAGCCCCAGCATTTT
CDR3 protein: CANSERAYSIQPQHF

clone size: NA
J gene: TRBJ2-7
V gene: TRBV9
D gene: NA
CDR3 DNA: TGTGCCAGCAGCCCTCGACAGCGTTGCGCCTACGAGCAGTACTTC
CDR3 protein: CASSPRQRCAYEQYF

clone size: medium-sized
J gene: TRBJ2-7
V gene: TRBV6-1
D gene: TRBD1
CDR3 DNA: TGTGCCAGCAGTACCGGGACAGGACCCTACGAGCAGTACTTC
CDR3 protein: CASSTGTGPYEQYF